Given below is one T cell receptor beta chain in context. The antigen remains unidentified. Trimming cost V 4 bases and J 0 bases, with 22 bases left between them. The CDR3 length is 18 residues. Germline V lookup: CDR1 SGHRS, CDR2 YFSETQ. Regarding treatment: approximately 18 received Ad26.COV2.S at low or high dose, single or two shots; roughly five received placebo; per-sample allocation not given. Sampling occurred on day 63 after the first vaccine or placebo injection. This sample stems from a study of Ad26.COV2.S vaccination and SARS-CoV-2 variants. Study-wide points: Reported findings describe substantial breadth in spike-specific CD8+ and CD4+ T cell responses following vaccination.

Method: immunoSEQ multiplex PCR; TCRdb's copy keeps in-frame clones and lacks some. Among 300,000 to 400,000 clones listed, 75% to 90% were seen once. The origin of this receptor is a person between 18 and 59 years old who received the Ad26.COV2.S COVID-19 vaccine or a placebo. This chain connects TRBV5-1 to TRBJ1-1; D might be TRBD1 (6 bases). Specimen: peripheral blood, collected in a trial of Ad26.COV2.S vaccine versus placebo. CDR3: CASSGYSRGSRLNTEAFF. The CDR3 bases are TGCGCCAGCAGCGGGTACAGCAGGGGCTCCCGTCTGAACACTGAAGCTTTCTTT.